The clone carrying this T cell receptor beta chain appeared a few times. Its specificity is not known. Antigen-specific CD4+ T cell clonotypes were called by their expansion after viral peptide-pool culture in ViraFEST. Subsequent to roughly 10 days of culture, CD4+ T cells were isolated. SARS-CoV-2 infected the person between March and December 2020, as confirmed by PCR. This sample is drawn from a study of vaccination effects on CD4 cells after COVID-19. Method: immunoSEQ multiplex PCR; TCRdb's copy keeps in-frame clones and lacks some. The sample includes 35,000 to 55,000 clones, 60% to 75% of them seen just once. V gave up 4 bases and J gave up 3 bases, with 4 bases separating them. CDR3 length equals 11 residues. Germline CDR1 and CDR2: LGHDT and YNNKEL (reference sequence).

The chain carries TRBV3-1 (or the pseudogene TRBV3-2) and TRBJ2-7; D not resolved. The sequence came from a human donor who had a prior SARS-CoV-2 infection. The sequences come from CD4+ T cells from PBMCs cultured with a peptide pool, collected before COVID-19 vaccination. CDR3 in DNA: TGTGCCAGCAGCCGAGACTACGAGCAGTACTTC. Protein sequence: CASSRDYEQYF.